The T cell receptor beta chain described here comes from a study of blood T cell repertoires in COVID-19. Overall study: There were acute and convalescent COVID-19 samples, and they came from the United States, Italy and Spain. Sources were T cells, B-cell-depleted T cells, or PBMCs; the material itself was cDNA or gDNA.

The CDR3 is made up of 15 amino acids. V lost 0 bases and J 6 bases, leaving 13 bases between the germline ends. CDR1 SGHRS and CDR2 YFSETQ come from the germline V gene. Methods used by the authors: Nucleated cell counts were estimated from reference gene primer amplification. Clones were sequenced by immunoSEQ multiplex PCR, and TCRdb holds only the in-frame ones, with some missing. V and J calls and clone size are those listed in that table; D and trimming were worked out from the DNA. The sample lists tens of thousands of clones; 87% were seen once. This clone was seen only a few times. The sample was peripheral blood. The chain recombines TRBV5-1 with TRBJ1-5; tentative D call: TRBD1 (5 bases). The sequence came from an elderly man with active COVID-19. CDR3 residues: CASSLAAGQGQPQHF. CDR3 bases: TGCGCCAGCAGCTTGGCCGCGGGGCAGGGTCAGCCCCAGCATTTT.